The table lists the clone carrying this T cell receptor beta chain with a few counts. This entry belongs to a study of T cell responses to AZD1222 COVID-19 vaccine. TCRdb keeps only in-frame clones here, not all; method: immunoSEQ multiplex PCR. Counted here are 130,000 to 150,000 clones, nearly 90% occurring once; the ten biggest clones make up 5.4%. This CDR3 has 17 amino acids. Trimming stripped 0 bases from V and 4 bases from J, with 13 bases between. CDR1 is SGHNT, CDR2 YENEEA, per germline. This TCR was recovered from an adult who received the MenACWY meningococcal vaccine as a control. The sample in question was peripheral blood, obtained 28 days after the second dose of the MenACWY control vaccine. V usage is TRBV11-3 and J usage is TRBJ1-6; D not resolved. CDR3 region: CASSLDSPMSYNSPLHF. As DNA, the CDR3 is TGTGCCAGCAGCTTAGATTCTCCCATGTCTTATAATTCACCCCTCCACTTT.